Listed below are T cell receptor beta chains from one sample, sequenced in a study of cytomegalovirus exposure and HLA in healthy donors. The method was immunoSEQ multiplex PCR; TCRdb's version includes in-frame clones alone and lacks a portion of them. The repertoire holds tens of thousands of clones, with approximately 80% as singletons. The material sequenced was PBMCs. The receptors stem from a female donor in good health and CMV-seronegative. CDR3s leave out the opening cysteine and the closing phenylalanine or tryptophan.

V	J	CDR3
TRBV9	TRBJ2-1	ASSPLQWANVQF
TRBV25-1	TRBJ2-1	ASSEFLDLGEQF
TRBV5-8	TRBJ2-1	ASSLPGQGVNEQF
TRBV5-4	TRBJ1-4	ASSPGGRGGNEKLF
TRBV25-1	TRBJ2-5	ASTSSRGGDETQY
TRBV5-1	TRBJ2-1	ASSMTGVSSYNEQF
TRBV9	TRBJ2-3	ASSVAGGNTDTQY
TRBV28	TRBJ1-5	ASRYGGPDRNQPQH
TRBV28	TRBJ1-6	ASSPLGGGNSPLH
TRBV18	TRBJ2-4	ASTTGAKNIQY
TRBV28	TRBJ1-1	ASSPTQDRAEAF
TRBV28	TRBJ1-5	ASRWDRLSNQPQH
TRBV10-3	TRBJ2-7	AISERGQFYEQY
TRBV4-2	TRBJ2-4	ASSSHARSGNIQY
TRBV6-6	TRBJ1-2	ATQEFTGTANYGYT
TRBV2	NA	ASSGRGAYEQY
TRBV2	TRBJ2-3	ASRRGGGDTQY
TRBV7-2	TRBJ1-2	ASSLSAGISTYGYT
TRBV28	TRBJ2-7	ASSKQGGRQY
TRBV12-5	TRBJ1-1	ASGLIGQGAF
TRBV10-3	TRBJ2-2	AISEVSGSDTGELF
TRBV19	TRBJ2-3	ASSIGPERETIVPDTQY
TRBV28	TRBJ2-5	ASSGRPKKETQY
TRBV4-2	TRBJ1-3	ASSQEETISGNTIY
TRBV19	TRBJ1-2	ASSIPGSNYGYT
TRBV7-2	TRBJ2-5	ASSLASSGGSETQY
TRBV7-2	TRBJ1-1	ASSLEYGREAF
TRBV4-3	TRBJ2-1	ASSQGLSRELSYNEQF
TRBV19	TRBJ2-7	ASRRTGGPYEQY
TRBV4-3	TRBJ1-1	ASSQEAYSTEAF
TRBV25-1	TRBJ2-3	ASTRTSATDTQY
TRBV10-3	TRBJ2-7	AISESGAGRIPYEQY
TRBV7-9	TRBJ1-1	SSSIKGNREAF
TRBV28	TRBJ2-5	ASSHRTSGAETQY
TRBV18	TRBJ2-7	ASSQGQVPTYEQY
TRBV5-1	TRBJ2-7	ASSDSPLASYEQY
TRBV30	TRBJ2-7	AWSKGAASSYEQY
TRBV4-1	TRBJ2-1	ASSQELAGAYNEQF
TRBV7-7	TRBJ2-5	ASSLGSQETQY
TRBV5-1	TRBJ1-1	ASSPGDRPMNTEAF